The 17 T cell receptor beta chains below all came from one sample that was sequenced in a study of blood T cell repertoires in COVID-19. The table came from immunoSEQ multiplex PCR; TCRdb's copy has only in-frame clones and leaves some out. This sample has over 200,000 clones, with 84% found just once. The sample consisted of PBMCs or T cells enriched from blood (not recorded which). All receptors come from a man aged 55-75 years who had recovered from COVID-19.

This clone was observed once. The V call is TRBV5-1, the J call TRBJ1-2; D gene uncertain. The V end was cut by 2 bases, the J end by 1 base, with 9 bases between. The CDR3 totals 14 residues. The germline CDR1 and CDR2 sequences are SGHRS and YFSETQ. The CDR3 reads CASSLPQDNYGYTF. Written as DNA, the CDR3 is TGCGCCAGCAGCTTACCCCAGGATAACTATGGCTACACCTTC.

In this sample, this clone turned up a few times. This chain connects TRBV7-2 to TRBJ2-7; D possibly corresponds to TRBD2 (6 bases). Trimming pared 8 bases from V and 6 bases from J, leaving 20 bases between. In germline, CDR1 is SGHTA, CDR2 FQGNSA. The CDR3 covers 14 residues. The CDR3 sequence: CASHPPGGGSEQYF. CDR3 bases: TGTGCCAGCCATCCCCCCGGAGGAGGGTCCGAGCAGTACTTC.

The chain links TRBV7-8 to TRBJ2-3; 14 bases match TRBD2. The CDR3 totals 16 residues. In germline, CDR1 is SGHVS, CDR2 FQNEAQ. With V trimmed by 3 bases and J by 6 bases, 5 bases remained unmatched. The CDR3 here is CASSFRLAGGLDTQYF. CDR3 DNA: TGTGCCAGCAGCTTCCGACTAGCGGGGGGGCTGGATACGCAGTATTTT.

The genes are TRBV18 and TRBJ1-5, with D perhaps TRBD1 (6 bases). The CDR3 length is 17 residues. Germline V gene data show CDR1 as KGHSH and CDR2 as LQKENI. Trimming stripped 1 base from V and 9 bases from J, with 22 bases between. The CDR3 here is CASSPQGMGAQVRPQHF. In nucleotides, the CDR3 is TGTGCCAGCTCACCACAAGGCATGGGGGCCCAAGTAAGGCCCCAGCATTTT.

The V call is TRBV20-1, the J call TRBJ1-6; 7 bases match TRBD1. After removal of 6 bases from V and 6 bases from J, the junction contained 11 bases not matched to a gene. The CDR3 has 15 residues. Germline lookup yields CDR1 DFQATT and CDR2 SNEGSKA (reference sequence). CDR3 sequence: CSASPGTAANSPLHF. CDR3 nucleotide sequence: TGCAGTGCCAGTCCTGGGACAGCTGCTAATTCACCCCTCCACTTT.

The chain carries TRBV19 and TRBJ2-2, with 7 bases lining up with TRBD1. V lost 6 bases and J lost 0; bases outside the gene matches: 1. Germline CDR1 LNHDA, CDR2 SQIVND (reference sequence). The CDR3 is made up of 14 amino acids. Written as DNA, the CDR3 is TGTGCCAGTAGGGACAGGCCGAACACCGGGGAGCTGTTTTTT. Protein product: CASRDRPNTGELFF.

The chain is built from TRBV5-1 and TRBJ1-1; D possibly corresponds to TRBD1 (6 bases). Per germline, CDR1 SGHRS and CDR2 YFSETQ. This CDR3 has 13 amino acids. Trimming took 5 bases from V and 4 from J, leaving 12 bases between them. The CDR3 nucleotides are TGCGCCAGCAGATCCGGGGGGCCCACTGAAGCTTTCTTT. This codes for CASRSGGPTEAFF.

V gene TRBV7-9 combines with J gene TRBJ2-3; 7 bases fit TRBD1. The CDR3 extends over 14 amino acids. V gave up 6 bases and J gave up 8 bases; unmatched junction bases: 11. The germline CDR1 and CDR2 sequences are SEHNR and FQNEAQ (reference sequence). CDR3 region: CASRRDSASGTQYF. The CDR3 coding sequence is TGTGCCAGCAGGAGGGACAGCGCCTCCGGTACGCAGTATTTT.

The chain combines TRBV5-8 with TRBJ1-1, with TRBD1 identical over 9 bases. CDR1 is SGHTS, CDR2 YDEGEE, per germline. The trim removed 4 bases at V and 4 bases at J, leaving 8 bases unmatched. The CDR3 has 15 amino acids. The DNA for the CDR3 is TGTGCCAGCAGCGCCACAGGGGGCAGGGGCACTGAAGCTTTCTTT. Residues: CASSATGGRGTEAFF. Based on the CDR3 plus reference TRBV5-8 and TRBJ1-1, the full variable domain is EAGVTQSPTHLIKTRGQQATLRCSPISGHTSVYWYQQALGLGLQFLLWYDEGEERNRGNFPPRFSGRQFPNYSSELNVNALELEDSALYLCASSATGGRGTEAFFGQGTRLTVV.

This chain uses TRBV4-3 with TRBJ2-1, with 9 bases fitting TRBD2. Germline trimming cut 0 bases from V and 4 bases from J; bases unmatched to any gene: 1. The V gene's germline CDR1 is LGHNA and CDR2 YSLEER. CDR3 size: 15 residues. Here the CDR3 DNA reads TGCGCCAGCAGCCAAGACCTAGCGGGGTACAATGAGCAGTTCTTC. Amino acids: CASSQDLAGYNEQFF.

This clone has just one count. The V call is TRBV7-6, the J call TRBJ2-2, with 10 bases fitting TRBD2. CDR3 size: 16 residues. The V and J ends lost 4 bases and 2 bases, in that order; junction bases with no gene match: 4. CDR1 is SGHVS and CDR2 is FNYEAQ in the germline V gene. The CDR3: CASSSLAGLNTGELFF. The CDR3 nucleotides read TGTGCCAGCAGCTCACTAGCGGGACTAAACACCGGGGAGCTGTTTTTT.

The chain carries TRBV3-1 (or the pseudogene TRBV3-2) and TRBJ2-7, with D uncertain. The CDR3 covers 11 residues. Trimming pared 3 bases from V and 6 bases from J, leaving 6 bases between. Germline CDR1 is LGHDT and CDR2 is YNNKEL (reference sequence). The CDR3 sequence: CASSHRGEQYF. The CDR3 nucleotides read TGTGCCAGCAGCCACCGAGGCGAGCAGTACTTC.

The V gene is TRBV24-1, the J gene TRBJ2-3; weak D call: TRBD1 (6 bases). There are 16 residues in the CDR3. Germline CDR1 KGHDR, CDR2 SFDVKD. V shed 4 bases and J shed 3 bases, with 16 bases lying between them. CDR3 in amino acids: CATSDPRRGTTDTQYF. In DNA form, the CDR3 reads TGTGCCACCAGTGACCCCAGGAGAGGGACAACAGATACGCAGTATTTT.

J is TRBJ1-1 and V is TRBV6-2 or TRBV6-3; no clear D. Germline values: CDR1 MNHEY, CDR2 SVGEGT. CDR3 length: 17 residues. Trimming took 5 bases from V and 0 from J, leaving 19 bases between them. CDR3 bases: TGTGCCAGCAGTATCGGCGGCAGCTACTTTATGAACACTGAAGCTTTCTTT. Protein sequence: CASSIGGSYFMNTEAFF.

This CDR3 is CASSAIRQRESGDTQYF. The CDR3 DNA follows: TGTGCCAGCAGCGCGATTAGACAGCGGGAGAGCGGGGATACGCAGTATTTT. The chain employs TRBV7-2 and TRBJ2-3, with 8 bases that match TRBD2. V lost 5 bases and J lost 6; bases outside the gene matches: 16. Germline loops: CDR1 SGHTA, CDR2 FQGNSA. The CDR3 extends over 17 amino acids.

The V call is TRBV19, the J call TRBJ1-3; no clear D. The CDR3 sequence is 14 residues long. CDR1 is LNHDA, CDR2 SQIVND, per germline (reference sequence). V lost 10 bases and J lost 2, with 15 bases in between. Written as DNA, the CDR3 is TGTGCCACGTACCTAAATGGAGCTGGAAACACCATATATTTT. This codes for CATYLNGAGNTIYF.

The chain has TRBV7-9 and TRBJ1-1, with D possibly being TRBD1 (5 bases). V was pared by 6 bases and J by 3 bases, with 11 bases between. Germline V gives CDR1 SEHNR, CDR2 FQNEAQ (reference sequence). The length of the CDR3 is 13 residues. DNA for the CDR3: TGTGCCAGCAGTTCCGACAGCTACACTGAAGCTTTCTTT. This codes for CASSSDSYTEAFF.